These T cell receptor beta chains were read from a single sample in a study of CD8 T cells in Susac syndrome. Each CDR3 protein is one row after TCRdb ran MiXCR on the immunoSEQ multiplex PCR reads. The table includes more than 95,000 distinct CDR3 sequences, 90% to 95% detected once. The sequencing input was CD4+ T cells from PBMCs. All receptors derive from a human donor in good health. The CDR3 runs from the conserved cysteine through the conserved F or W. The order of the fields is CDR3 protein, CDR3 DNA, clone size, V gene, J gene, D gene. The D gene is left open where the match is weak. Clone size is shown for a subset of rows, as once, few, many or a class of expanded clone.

cdr3_aa: CASGGTPLWETQYF
cdr3_nt: TGTGCCAGCGGCGGGACTCCCCTGTGGGAGACCCAGTACTTC
clone_size: -
v_call: TRBV2
j_call: TRBJ2-5
d_call: -

cdr3_aa: CASSADRGRRLYGYTF
cdr3_nt: TGCGCCAGCAGCGCCGACAGGGGGAGGAGGTTATACGGCTACACCTTC
clone_size: -
v_call: TRBV5-1
j_call: TRBJ1-2
d_call: TRBD1

cdr3_aa: CASRDYNEQFF
cdr3_nt: TGTGCCTCCCGGGATTACAATGAGCAGTTCTTC
clone_size: -
v_call: TRBV2
j_call: TRBJ2-1
d_call: -

cdr3_aa: CAWIGGWGDTEAFF
cdr3_nt: TGTGCCTGGATCGGGGGCTGGGGGGACACTGAAGCTTTCTTT
clone_size: -
v_call: TRBV30
j_call: TRBJ1-1
d_call: -

cdr3_aa: CASSLGNSADTQYF
cdr3_nt: TGCGCCAGCAGCTTGGGCAACAGCGCAGATACGCAGTATTTT
clone_size: -
v_call: TRBV5-1
j_call: TRBJ2-3
d_call: -

cdr3_aa: CASSPRTAPRGTGELFF
cdr3_nt: TGTGCCAGCTCACCAAGGACGGCCCCGCGAGGCACCGGGGAGCTGTTTTTT
clone_size: -
v_call: TRBV18
j_call: TRBJ2-2
d_call: -

cdr3_aa: CASSLEAGTAISYEQYF
cdr3_nt: TGTGCCAGCAGCTTGGAGGCGGGAACCGCCATCTCCTACGAGCAGTACTTC
clone_size: -
v_call: TRBV5-4
j_call: TRBJ2-7
d_call: -

cdr3_aa: CASSLAVVQGEEQYF
cdr3_nt: TGTGCCAGCAGTTTAGCGGTCGTGCAGGGTGAAGAGCAGTACTTC
clone_size: -
v_call: TRBV12-3/TRBV12-4
j_call: TRBJ2-7
d_call: -

cdr3_aa: CASSLEGTLETQYF
cdr3_nt: TGTGCCAGCAGCTTGGAGGGAACGTTGGAGACCCAGTACTTC
clone_size: -
v_call: TRBV7-9
j_call: TRBJ2-5
d_call: -

cdr3_aa: CASGPIASRDTQYF
cdr3_nt: TGTGCTAGTGGCCCTATAGCGAGTAGAGATACGCAGTATTTT
clone_size: -
v_call: TRBV12-5
j_call: TRBJ2-3
d_call: -

cdr3_aa: CSVTYGQGDDTQYF
cdr3_nt: TGCAGTGTCACGTACGGACAGGGGGACGATACGCAGTATTTT
clone_size: -
v_call: TRBV29-1
j_call: TRBJ2-3
d_call: TRBD1

cdr3_aa: CASSFTSGGQGAKNIQYF
cdr3_nt: TGTGCCAGCAGCTTCACTAGCGGGGGTCAGGGGGCCAAAAACATTCAGTACTTC
clone_size: -
v_call: TRBV7-2
j_call: TRBJ2-4
d_call: TRBD2

cdr3_aa: CASSLVLGANVLTF
cdr3_nt: TGTGCCAGCAGTTTGGTTTTAGGGGCCAACGTCCTGACTTTC
clone_size: -
v_call: TRBV27
j_call: TRBJ2-6
d_call: -

cdr3_aa: CASSLRDRQFF
cdr3_nt: TGCGCCAGCAGCTTGAGGGACCGGCAGTTCTTC
clone_size: -
v_call: TRBV5-1
j_call: TRBJ2-1
d_call: -

cdr3_aa: CASSKLSGPGELFF
cdr3_nt: TGTGCCAGCAGCAAACTGTCAGGGCCCGGGGAGCTGTTTTTT
clone_size: -
v_call: TRBV21-1
j_call: TRBJ2-2
d_call: -

cdr3_aa: CASSAPGSNNEQFF
cdr3_nt: TGTGCCAGCAGTGCGCCCGGGAGTAACAATGAGCAGTTCTTC
clone_size: -
v_call: TRBV28
j_call: TRBJ2-1
d_call: -

cdr3_aa: CASSLGGHGYTF
cdr3_nt: TGTGCCAGCAGCTTAGGGGGGCATGGCTACACCTTC
clone_size: -
v_call: TRBV5-6
j_call: TRBJ1-2
d_call: -

cdr3_aa: CSVEGSGSRYEQYF
cdr3_nt: TGCAGCGTTGAAGGTAGCGGTAGTAGGTACGAGCAGTACTTC
clone_size: -
v_call: TRBV29-1
j_call: TRBJ2-7
d_call: -

cdr3_aa: CSARDQLGTGYHEQYF
cdr3_nt: TGCAGTGCTAGAGATCAGTTGGGGACAGGGTACCACGAGCAGTACTTC
clone_size: -
v_call: TRBV20-1
j_call: TRBJ2-7
d_call: TRBD1

cdr3_aa: CASSPGTMMNTGELFF
cdr3_nt: TGTGCCAGCAGCCCCGGGACTATGATGAACACCGGGGAGCTGTTTTTT
clone_size: once
v_call: TRBV7-9
j_call: TRBJ2-2
d_call: TRBD2

cdr3_aa: CAWRRPALNEKLFF
cdr3_nt: TGTGCCTGGAGACGACCCGCCCTTAATGAAAAACTGTTTTTT
clone_size: -
v_call: TRBV30
j_call: TRBJ1-4
d_call: -

cdr3_aa: CAWSSGTGYGYTF
cdr3_nt: TGTGCCTGGAGTAGCGGGACGGGGTATGGCTACACCTTC
clone_size: once
v_call: TRBV30
j_call: TRBJ1-2
d_call: -

cdr3_aa: CASSIRRGATEAFF
cdr3_nt: TGTGCCAGTAGTATCCGAAGGGGCGCGACTGAAGCTTTCTTT
clone_size: -
v_call: TRBV19
j_call: TRBJ1-1
d_call: -

cdr3_aa: CASSQATGTSNYGYTF
cdr3_nt: TGTGCCAGCTCACAGGCGACAGGGACTTCCAACTATGGCTACACCTTC
clone_size: -
v_call: TRBV18
j_call: TRBJ1-2
d_call: TRBD1

cdr3_aa: CASSVWSYEQYF
cdr3_nt: TGTGCCAGCAGCGTATGGTCCTACGAGCAGTACTTC
clone_size: -
v_call: TRBV7-2
j_call: TRBJ2-7
d_call: -

cdr3_aa: CAGGFNNEQFF
cdr3_nt: TGTGCCGGCGGGTTCAACAATGAGCAGTTCTTC
clone_size: -
v_call: TRBV10-3
j_call: TRBJ2-1
d_call: -

cdr3_aa: CASSPRQGYTGELFF
cdr3_nt: TGCGCCAGCAGCCCTCGACAGGGGTACACCGGGGAGCTGTTTTTT
clone_size: -
v_call: TRBV4-3
j_call: TRBJ2-2
d_call: TRBD1

cdr3_aa: CASTTGSEDTGELFF
cdr3_nt: TGTGCCAGCACGACCGGGAGTGAGGACACCGGGGAGCTGTTTTTT
clone_size: -
v_call: TRBV6-5
j_call: TRBJ2-2
d_call: -

cdr3_aa: CASSLAVKTGTQETQYF
cdr3_nt: TGCGCCAGCAGCTTGGCAGTAAAAACCGGGACGCAAGAGACCCAGTACTTC
clone_size: -
v_call: TRBV5-1
j_call: TRBJ2-5
d_call: -

cdr3_aa: CAILDSGTDEQYF
cdr3_nt: TGTGCCATCTTAGATAGCGGGACCGACGAGCAGTACTTC
clone_size: -
v_call: TRBV10-3
j_call: TRBJ2-7
d_call: TRBD2

cdr3_aa: CASSYLPTSGSGEQYF
cdr3_nt: TGTGCCAGCAGCTACCTTCCTACTAGCGGGAGCGGCGAGCAGTACTTC
clone_size: -
v_call: TRBV6-5
j_call: TRBJ2-7
d_call: TRBD2

cdr3_aa: CASSPPNRQPQHF
cdr3_nt: TGTGCCAGCAGCCCGCCCAACCGACAGCCCCAGCATTTT
clone_size: -
v_call: TRBV6-2/TRBV6-3
j_call: TRBJ1-5
d_call: -

cdr3_aa: CASSFDRDQPQHF
cdr3_nt: TGTGCCAGCAGTTTCGACAGGGATCAGCCCCAGCATTTT
clone_size: -
v_call: TRBV6-5
j_call: TRBJ1-5
d_call: TRBD1

cdr3_aa: CASSQVAGGFGTGELFF
cdr3_nt: TGTGCCAGCAGCCAAGTAGCGGGAGGGTTCGGCACCGGGGAGCTGTTTTTT
clone_size: -
v_call: TRBV7-2
j_call: TRBJ2-2
d_call: TRBD2